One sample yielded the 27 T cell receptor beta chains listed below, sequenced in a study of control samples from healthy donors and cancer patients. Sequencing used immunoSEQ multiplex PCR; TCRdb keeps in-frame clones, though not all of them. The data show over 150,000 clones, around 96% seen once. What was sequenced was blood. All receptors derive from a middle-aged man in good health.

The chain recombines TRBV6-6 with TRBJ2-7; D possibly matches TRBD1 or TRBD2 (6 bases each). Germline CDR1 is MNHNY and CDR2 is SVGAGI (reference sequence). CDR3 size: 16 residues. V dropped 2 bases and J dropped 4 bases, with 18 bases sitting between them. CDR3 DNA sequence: TGTGCCAGCAGTTACGAGTTCGGGGGCGTCTATTACGAGCAGTACTTC. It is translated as CASSYEFGGVYYEQYF.

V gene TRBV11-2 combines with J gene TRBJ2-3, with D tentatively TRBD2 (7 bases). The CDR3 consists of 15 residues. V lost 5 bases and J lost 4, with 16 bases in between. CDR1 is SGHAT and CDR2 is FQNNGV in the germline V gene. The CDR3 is CASSPRGGAPDTQYF. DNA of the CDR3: TGTGCCAGCAGCCCTCGAGGGGGGGCCCCAGATACGCAGTATTTT.

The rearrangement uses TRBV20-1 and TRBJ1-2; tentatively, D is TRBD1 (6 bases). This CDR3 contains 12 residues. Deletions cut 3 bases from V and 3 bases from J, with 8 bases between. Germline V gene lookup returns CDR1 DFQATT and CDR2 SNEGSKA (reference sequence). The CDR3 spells CSASRTDYGYTF. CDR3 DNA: TGCAGTGCTAGTAGGACAGACTATGGCTACACCTTC.

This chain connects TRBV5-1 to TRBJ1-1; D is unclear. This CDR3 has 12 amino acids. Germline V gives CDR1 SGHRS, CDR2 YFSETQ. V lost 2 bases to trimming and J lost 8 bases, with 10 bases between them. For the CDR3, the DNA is TGCGCCAGCAGCTTAGCAGCCGGGGAAGCTTTCTTT. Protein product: CASSLAAGEAFF.

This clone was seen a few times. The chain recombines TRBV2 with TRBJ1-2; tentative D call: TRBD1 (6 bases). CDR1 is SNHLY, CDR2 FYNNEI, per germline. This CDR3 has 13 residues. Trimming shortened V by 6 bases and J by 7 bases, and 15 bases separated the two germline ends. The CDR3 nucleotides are TGTGCCAGCAGAAGACAGGAGGAAACTGGCTACACCTTC. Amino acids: CASRRQEETGYTF.

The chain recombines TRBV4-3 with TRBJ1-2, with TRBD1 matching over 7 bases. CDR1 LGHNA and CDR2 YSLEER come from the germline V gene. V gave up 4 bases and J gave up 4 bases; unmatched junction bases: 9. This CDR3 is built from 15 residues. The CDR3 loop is CASSRTQGDGYGYTF. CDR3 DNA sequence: TGCGCCAGCAGCCGTACCCAGGGGGACGGCTATGGCTACACCTTC.

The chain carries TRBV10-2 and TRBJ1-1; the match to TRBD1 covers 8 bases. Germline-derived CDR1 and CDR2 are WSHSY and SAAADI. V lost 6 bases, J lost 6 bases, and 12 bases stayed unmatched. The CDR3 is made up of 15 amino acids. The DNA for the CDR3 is TGCGCCAGCAGGGGAATGACAGGGGAGGGGGCTGAAGCTTTCTTT. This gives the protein CASRGMTGEGAEAFF.

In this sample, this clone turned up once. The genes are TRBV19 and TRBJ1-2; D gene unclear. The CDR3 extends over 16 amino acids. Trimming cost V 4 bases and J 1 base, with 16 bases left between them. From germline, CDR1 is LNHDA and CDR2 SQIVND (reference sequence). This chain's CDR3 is CASSTDWGGINYGYTF. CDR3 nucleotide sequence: TGTGCCAGTAGTACCGACTGGGGAGGTATTAACTATGGCTACACCTTC.

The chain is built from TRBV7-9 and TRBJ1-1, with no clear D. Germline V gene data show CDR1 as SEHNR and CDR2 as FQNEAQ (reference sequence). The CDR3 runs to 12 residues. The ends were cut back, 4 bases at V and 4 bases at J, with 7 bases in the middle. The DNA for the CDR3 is TGTGCCAGCAGCTGGGAGGGCACTGAAGCTTTCTTT. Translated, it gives CASSWEGTEAFF.

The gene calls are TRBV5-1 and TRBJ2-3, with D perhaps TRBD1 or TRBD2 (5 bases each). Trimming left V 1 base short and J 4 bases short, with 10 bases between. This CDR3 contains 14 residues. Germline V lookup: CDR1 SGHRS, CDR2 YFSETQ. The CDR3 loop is CASSLLSGPDTQYF. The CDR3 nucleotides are TGCGCCAGCAGCTTGTTGTCGGGACCAGATACGCAGTATTTT.

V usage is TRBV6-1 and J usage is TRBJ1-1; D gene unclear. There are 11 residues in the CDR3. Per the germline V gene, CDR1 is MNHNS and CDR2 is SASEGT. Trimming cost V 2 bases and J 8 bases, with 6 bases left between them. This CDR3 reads CASSEYGEAFF. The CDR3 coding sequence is TGTGCCAGCAGTGAATATGGGGAAGCTTTCTTT.

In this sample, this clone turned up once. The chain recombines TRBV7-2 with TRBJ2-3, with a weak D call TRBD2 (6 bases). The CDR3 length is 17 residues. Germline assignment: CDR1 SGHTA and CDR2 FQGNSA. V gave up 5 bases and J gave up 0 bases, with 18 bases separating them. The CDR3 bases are TGTGCCAGCAGCCCGGGGGACGGATCAGTTAGCACAGATACGCAGTATTTT. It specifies CASSPGDGSVSTDTQYF.

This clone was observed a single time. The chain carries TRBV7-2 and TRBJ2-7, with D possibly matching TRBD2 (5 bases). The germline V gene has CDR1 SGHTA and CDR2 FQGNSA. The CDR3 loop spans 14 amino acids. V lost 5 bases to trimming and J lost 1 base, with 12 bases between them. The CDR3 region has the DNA TGTGCCAGCAGCCCACGGACTCGGTCCTACGAGCAGTACTTC. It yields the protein CASSPRTRSYEQYF.

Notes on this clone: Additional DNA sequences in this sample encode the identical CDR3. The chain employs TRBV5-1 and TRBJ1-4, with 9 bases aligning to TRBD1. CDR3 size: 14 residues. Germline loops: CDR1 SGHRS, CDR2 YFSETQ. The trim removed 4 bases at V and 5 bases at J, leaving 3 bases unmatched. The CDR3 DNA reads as TGCGCCAGCAGCCTGGGGACAGGGAATGAAAAACTGTTTTTT. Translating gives CASSLGTGNEKLFF.

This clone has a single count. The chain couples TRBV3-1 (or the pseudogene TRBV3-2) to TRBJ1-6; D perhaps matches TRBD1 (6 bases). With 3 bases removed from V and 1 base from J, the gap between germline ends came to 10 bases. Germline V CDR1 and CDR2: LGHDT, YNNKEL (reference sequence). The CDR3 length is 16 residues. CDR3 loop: CASSHLGTSYNSPLHF. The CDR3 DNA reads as TGTGCCAGCAGCCACCTCGGGACATCCTATAATTCACCCCTCCACTTT.

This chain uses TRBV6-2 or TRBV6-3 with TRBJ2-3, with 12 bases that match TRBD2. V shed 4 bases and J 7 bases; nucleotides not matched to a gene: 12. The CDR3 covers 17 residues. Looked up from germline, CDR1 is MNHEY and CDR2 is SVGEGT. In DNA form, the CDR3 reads TGTGCCAGCAGTTCATCGACTAGCGGGGGACCCACGAATACGCAGTATTTT. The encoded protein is CASSSSTSGGPTNTQYF.

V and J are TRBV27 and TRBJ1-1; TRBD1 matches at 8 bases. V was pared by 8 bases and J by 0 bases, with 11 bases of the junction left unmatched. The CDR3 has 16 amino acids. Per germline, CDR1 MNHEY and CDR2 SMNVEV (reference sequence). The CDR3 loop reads CASEKVPRGLNTEAFF. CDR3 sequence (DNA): TGTGCCAGCGAAAAGGTACCCAGGGGGCTGAACACTGAAGCTTTCTTT.

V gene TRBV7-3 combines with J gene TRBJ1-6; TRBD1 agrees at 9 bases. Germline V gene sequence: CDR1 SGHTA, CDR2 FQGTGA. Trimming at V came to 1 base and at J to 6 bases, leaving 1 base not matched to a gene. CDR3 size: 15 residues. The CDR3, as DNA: TGTGCCAGCAGCTTAATGGGACAGGGTAATTCACCCCTCCACTTT. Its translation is CASSLMGQGNSPLHF.

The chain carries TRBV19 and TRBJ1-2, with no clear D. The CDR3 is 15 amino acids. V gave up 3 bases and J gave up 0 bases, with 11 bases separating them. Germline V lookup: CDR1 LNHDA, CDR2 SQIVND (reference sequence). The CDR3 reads CASSMSLLTNYGYTF. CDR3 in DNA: TGTGCCAGTAGTATGAGCTTGCTGACTAACTATGGCTACACCTTC.

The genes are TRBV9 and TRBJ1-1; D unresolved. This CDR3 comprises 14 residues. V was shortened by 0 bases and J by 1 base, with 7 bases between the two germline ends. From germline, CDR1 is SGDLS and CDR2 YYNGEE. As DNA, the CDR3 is TGTGCCAGCAGCGTAGTTGCGACGAACACTGAAGCTTTCTTT. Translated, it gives CASSVVATNTEAFF.

Here the CDR3 DNA reads TGTGCCAGCAACCAGCTACCGTCGAGCGGGCGGACTGAAGCTTTCTTT. Amino acid sequence: CASNQLPSSGRTEAFF. The chain is built from TRBV3-1 (or the pseudogene TRBV3-2) and TRBJ1-1; D unclear. Germline values: CDR1 LGHDT, CDR2 YNNKEL (reference sequence). Between the trimmed V and J ends, which lost 7 bases and 5 bases, there was a span of 23 bases. This CDR3 region has 16 residues.

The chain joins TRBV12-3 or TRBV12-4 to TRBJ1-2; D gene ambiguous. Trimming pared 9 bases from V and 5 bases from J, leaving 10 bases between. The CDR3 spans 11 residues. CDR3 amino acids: CASGRRYGYTF. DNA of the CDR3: TGTGCCAGTGGCCGCCGGTATGGCTACACCTTC.

In nucleotides, the CDR3 is TGCGCCAGCAGCGGGGGGGTACTTATGAACACTGAAGCTTTCTTT. It yields the protein CASSGGVLMNTEAFF. This rearrangement joins TRBV5-1 to TRBJ1-1; D might be TRBD1 (5 bases). The germline gives CDR1 SGHRS, CDR2 YFSETQ. Between the trimmed V and J ends, which lost 4 bases and 0 bases, there was a span of 13 bases. CDR3 size: 15 residues.

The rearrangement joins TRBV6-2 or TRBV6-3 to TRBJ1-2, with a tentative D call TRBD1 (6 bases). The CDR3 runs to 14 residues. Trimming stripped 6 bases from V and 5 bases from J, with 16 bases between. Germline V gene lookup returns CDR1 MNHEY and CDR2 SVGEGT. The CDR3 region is CASSRQDRHYGYTF. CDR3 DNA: TGTGCCAGCAGCAGACAGGACCGACATTATGGCTACACCTTC.

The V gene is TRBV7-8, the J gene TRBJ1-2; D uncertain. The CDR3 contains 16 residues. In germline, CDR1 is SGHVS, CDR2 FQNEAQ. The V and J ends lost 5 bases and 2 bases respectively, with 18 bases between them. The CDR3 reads CASSPTVGLGNYGYTF. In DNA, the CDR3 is TGTGCCAGCAGCCCGACGGTGGGGTTGGGAAACTATGGCTACACCTTC. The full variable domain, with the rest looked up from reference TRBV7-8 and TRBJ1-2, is GAGVSQSPRYKVAKRGQDVALRCDPISGHVSLFWYQQALGQGPEFLTYFQNEAQLDKSGLPSDRFFAERPEGSVSTLKIQRTQQEDSAVYLCASSPTVGLGNYGYTFGSGTRLTVV.

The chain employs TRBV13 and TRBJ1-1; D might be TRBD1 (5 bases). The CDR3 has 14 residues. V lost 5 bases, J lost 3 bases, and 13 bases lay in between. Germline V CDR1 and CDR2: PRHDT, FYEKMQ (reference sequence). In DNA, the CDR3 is TGTGCCAGCAGCCCCCCGGAGGGGCACACTGAAGCTTTCTTT. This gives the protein CASSPPEGHTEAFF. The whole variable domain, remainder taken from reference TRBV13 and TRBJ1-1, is AAGVIQSPRHLIKEKRETATLKCYPIPRHDTVYWYQQGPGQDPQFLISFYEKMQSDKGSIPDRFSAQQFSDYHSELNMSSLELGDSALYFCASSPPEGHTEAFFGQGTRLTVV.

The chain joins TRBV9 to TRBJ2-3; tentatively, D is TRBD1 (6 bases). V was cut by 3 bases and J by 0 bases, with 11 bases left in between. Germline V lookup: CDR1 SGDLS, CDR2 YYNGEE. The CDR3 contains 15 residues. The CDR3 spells CASSGQAISTDTQYF. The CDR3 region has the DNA TGTGCCAGCAGCGGACAGGCTATAAGCACAGATACGCAGTATTTT.